This TCR beta chain originates from a study of blood T cell repertoires in COVID-19. The CDR3 is 13 amino acids. The ends were cut back, 5 bases at V and 4 bases at J, with 9 bases in the middle. The method was immunoSEQ multiplex PCR; TCRdb's version includes in-frame clones alone and lacks a portion of them. The data show over 200,000 clones, about nine tenths seen once. The clonotype originates from a man aged 25 to 40 who had recovered from COVID-19. Sequenced sample: PBMCs or T cells enriched from blood (not recorded which). The rearrangement uses TRBV12-3 or TRBV12-4 and TRBJ1-3; D is uncertain. The CDR3 DNA follows: TGTGCCAGCAGTCCCGACAAAGGAAACACCATATATTTT. This encodes CASSPDKGNTIYF.